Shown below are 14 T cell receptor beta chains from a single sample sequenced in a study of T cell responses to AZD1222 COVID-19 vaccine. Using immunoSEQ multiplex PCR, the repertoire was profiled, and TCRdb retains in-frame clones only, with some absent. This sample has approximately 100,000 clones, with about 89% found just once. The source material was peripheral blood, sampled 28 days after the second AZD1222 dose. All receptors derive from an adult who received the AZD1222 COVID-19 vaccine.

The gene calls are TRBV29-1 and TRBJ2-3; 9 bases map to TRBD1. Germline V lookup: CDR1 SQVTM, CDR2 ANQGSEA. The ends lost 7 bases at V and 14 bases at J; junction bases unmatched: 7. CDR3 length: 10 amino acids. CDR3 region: CSGGGQGAYF. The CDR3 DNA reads TGCAGCGGTGGGGGACAGGGAGCGTATTTT.

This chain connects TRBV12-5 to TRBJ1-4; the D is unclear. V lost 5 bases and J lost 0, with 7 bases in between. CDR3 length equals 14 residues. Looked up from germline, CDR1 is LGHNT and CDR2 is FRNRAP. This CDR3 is CASGGEPTNEKLFF. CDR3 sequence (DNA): TGTGCTAGTGGTGGCGAACCAACTAATGAAAAACTGTTTTTT.

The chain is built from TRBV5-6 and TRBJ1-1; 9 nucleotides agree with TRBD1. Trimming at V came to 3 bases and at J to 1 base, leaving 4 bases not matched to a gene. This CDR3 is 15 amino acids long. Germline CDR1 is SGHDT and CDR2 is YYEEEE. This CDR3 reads CASSWPQGANTEAFF. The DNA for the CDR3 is TGTGCCAGCAGCTGGCCACAGGGGGCGAACACTGAAGCTTTCTTT. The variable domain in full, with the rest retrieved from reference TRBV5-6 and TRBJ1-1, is DAGVTQSPTHLIKTRGQQVTLRCSPKSGHDTVSWYQQALGQGPQFIFQYYEEEERQRGNFPDRFSGHQFPNYSSELNVNALLLGDSALYLCASSWPQGANTEAFFGQGTRLTVV.

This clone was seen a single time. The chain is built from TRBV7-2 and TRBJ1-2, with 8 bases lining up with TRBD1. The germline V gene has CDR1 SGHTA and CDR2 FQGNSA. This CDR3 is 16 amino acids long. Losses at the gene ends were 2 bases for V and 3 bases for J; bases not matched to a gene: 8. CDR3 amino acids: CASSLMAGGVDYGYTF. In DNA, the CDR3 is TGTGCCAGCAGCTTAATGGCAGGGGGCGTCGACTATGGCTACACCTTC. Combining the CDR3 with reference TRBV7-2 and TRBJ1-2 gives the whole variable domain GAGVSQSPSNKVTEKGKDVELRCDPISGHTALYWYRQSLGQGLEFLIYFQGNSAPDKSGLPSDRFSAERTGGSVSTLTIQRTQQEDSAVYLCASSLMAGGVDYGYTFGSGTRLTVV.

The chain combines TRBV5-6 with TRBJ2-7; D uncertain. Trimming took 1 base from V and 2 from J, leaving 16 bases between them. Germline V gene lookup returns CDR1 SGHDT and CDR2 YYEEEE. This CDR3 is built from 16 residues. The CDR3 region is CASSLRRGSLAYEQYF. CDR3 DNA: TGTGCCAGCAGCTTGCGGCGTGGATCCCTGGCCTACGAGCAGTACTTC.

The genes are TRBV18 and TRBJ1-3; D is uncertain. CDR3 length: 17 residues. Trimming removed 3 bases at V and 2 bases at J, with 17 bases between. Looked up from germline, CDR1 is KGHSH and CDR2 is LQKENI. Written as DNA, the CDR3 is TGTGCCAGCTCACCGGTCTTGTCGGCGACTCCTGGAAACACCATATATTTT. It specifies CASSPVLSATPGNTIYF. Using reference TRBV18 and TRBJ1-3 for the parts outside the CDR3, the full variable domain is NAGVMQNPRHLVRRRGQEARLRCSPMKGHSHVYWYRQLPEEGLKFMVYLQKENIIDESGMPKERFSAEFPKEGPSILRIQQVVRGDSAAYFCASSPVLSATPGNTIYFGEGSWLTVV.

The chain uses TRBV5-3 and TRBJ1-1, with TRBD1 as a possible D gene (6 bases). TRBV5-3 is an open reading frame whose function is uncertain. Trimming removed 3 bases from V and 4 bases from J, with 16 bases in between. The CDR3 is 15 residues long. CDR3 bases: TGTGCCAGAAGCTCTCAAGGGGGTAAGGGCACTGAAGCTTTCTTT. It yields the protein CARSSQGGKGTEAFF.

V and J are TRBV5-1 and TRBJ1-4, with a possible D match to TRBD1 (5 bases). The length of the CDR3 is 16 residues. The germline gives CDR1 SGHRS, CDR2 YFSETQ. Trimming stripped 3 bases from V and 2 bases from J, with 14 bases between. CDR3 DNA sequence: TGCGCCAGCAGCTACGGAAGTCAGGGTACTAATGAAAAACTGTTTTTT. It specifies CASSYGSQGTNEKLFF.

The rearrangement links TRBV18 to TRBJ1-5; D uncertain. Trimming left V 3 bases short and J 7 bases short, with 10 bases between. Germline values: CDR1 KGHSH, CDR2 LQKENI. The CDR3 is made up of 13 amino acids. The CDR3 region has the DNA TGTGCCAGCTCACCCTTGGACGAGCAGCCCCAGCATTTT. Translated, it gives CASSPLDEQPQHF. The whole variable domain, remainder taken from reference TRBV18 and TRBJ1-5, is NAGVMQNPRHLVRRRGQEARLRCSPMKGHSHVYWYRQLPEEGLKFMVYLQKENIIDESGMPKERFSAEFPKEGPSILRIQQVVRGDSAAYFCASSPLDEQPQHFGDGTRLSIL.

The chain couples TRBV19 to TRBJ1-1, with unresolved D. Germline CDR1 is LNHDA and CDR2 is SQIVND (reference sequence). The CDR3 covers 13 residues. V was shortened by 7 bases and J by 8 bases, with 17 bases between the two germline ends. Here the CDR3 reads CASTPPRTVEAFF. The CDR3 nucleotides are TGTGCCAGTACCCCCCCCCGTACAGTGGAAGCTTTCTTT.

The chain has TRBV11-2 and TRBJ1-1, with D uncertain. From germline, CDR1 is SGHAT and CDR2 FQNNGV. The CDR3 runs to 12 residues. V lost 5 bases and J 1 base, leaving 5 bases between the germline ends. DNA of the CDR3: TGTGCCAGCAGCCGGTGGAACACTGAAGCTTTCTTT. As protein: CASSRWNTEAFF.

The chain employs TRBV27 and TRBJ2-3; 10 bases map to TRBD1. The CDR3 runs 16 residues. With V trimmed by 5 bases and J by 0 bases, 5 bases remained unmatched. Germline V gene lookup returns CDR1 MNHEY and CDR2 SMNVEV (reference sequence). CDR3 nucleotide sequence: TGTGCCAGCAGTCGGCGACAGGGGGCTAGCACAGATACGCAGTATTTT. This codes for CASSRRQGASTDTQYF.

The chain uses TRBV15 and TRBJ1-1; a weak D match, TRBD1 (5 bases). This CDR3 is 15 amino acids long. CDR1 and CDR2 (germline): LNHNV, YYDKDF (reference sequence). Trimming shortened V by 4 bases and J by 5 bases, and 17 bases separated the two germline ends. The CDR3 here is CATSKAAGQWTEAFF. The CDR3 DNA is TGTGCCACCAGCAAGGCGGCAGGGCAGTGGACTGAAGCTTTCTTT.

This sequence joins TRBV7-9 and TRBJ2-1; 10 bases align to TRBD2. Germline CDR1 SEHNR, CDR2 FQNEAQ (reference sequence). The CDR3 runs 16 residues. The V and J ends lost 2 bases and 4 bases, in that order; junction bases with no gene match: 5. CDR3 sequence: CASSLFRTSGYNEQFF. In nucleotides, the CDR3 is TGTGCCAGCAGCTTATTTCGGACTAGCGGTTACAATGAGCAGTTCTTC.